Below, one T cell receptor beta chain is given with its context. What antigen it recognizes has not been identified. Per-base quality was not reported, and no clone a single base away is much larger than it. Multiplexed two-step PCR with Vbeta-specific forward primers and Jbeta-specific reverse primers was used to amplify TCRbeta CDR3 regions. The TCRbeta libraries were sequenced on an Illumina instrument via the immunoSEQ service. The study's own analysis went as follows. V, D and J genes were assigned using IMGT annotation, and counts were corrected for multiplex PCR bias using synthetic CDR3 analogues. Repertoire clonality was computed in the immunoSEQ Analyzer as one minus normalized Shannon entropy. Clonal expansion was defined by Fisher's exact test with Benjamini-Hochberg false discovery rate control, using two-tailed P<0.01. TCRdb took this table from immuneACCESS and kept in-frame rearrangements with V and J called. Such tables lack part of the clones; where checked against another copy, unresolved V genes explain under half of the gap, and the rest is unexplained. V and J calls and clone size are given by that table; D and trimming were obtained from the DNA. This sample is represented by about 30,000 clones; 60% to 80% of them were singletons. The ten largest clones capture 2.2% of the sample.

At the junction V is shortened by 0 bases and J by 0 bases; bases outside the gene matches: 1. The CDR3 has 16 amino acids, counting the end cysteine and phenylalanine. The read is trimmed to its CDR3 DNA, 48 bases read in frame from base 1. CDR1 is given as SGHTA and CDR2 as FQGNSA, both from the germline V gene. FACS was used to sort CD4+ or CD8+ cells into naive T cells, defined as CD45RA+, and memory T cells, defined as CD45RO+. T cells for TCR sequencing came from two healthy control subjects. Sorted T cell subsets that were not stimulated were used as baseline controls for the mixed lymphocyte reactions. The Qiagen DNeasy Blood & Tissue Kit was used for extraction of genomic DNA. This sample was included in a study of regulatory dendritic cells for organ transplantation (dated by TCRdb to 2016 to 2017). In the study overall: TCRbeta repertoires were sequenced from sorted naive and memory CD4+ and CD8+ T cells before and after allostimulation with regulatory or mature dendritic cells.

Study-wide conclusions, independent of this receptor: Of the resting subsets, memory CD8+ T cells had the largest number of alloreactive TCR clonotypes. Sequencing was done in only a couple of subjects, and the authors reported considerable heterogeneity between individuals in the alloreactive memory CD8+ T cell pool. Naive CD4+ and CD8+ T cells showed highly diverse repertoires, whereas memory cells were less diverse and memory CD8+ cells were the most oligoclonal. In both subjects, allostimulation led to expansion of memory CD8+ clones, though the expansion induced by regulatory dendritic cells appeared to be more limited than that induced by mature dendritic cells.

Material: memory CD4+ T cells from blood. This specimen's cell subset or site label, per the study, means: CD45RO+ memory T cells. This clonotype originated in a human donor in good health. The chain couples TRBV7-2 to TRBJ2-1, and 8 junction bases match TRBD2. The DNA is TGTGCCAGCAGCTTAGCGCGGGGGGCCTCCTACAATGAGCAGTTCTTC. Its product reads: CASSLARGASYNEQFF.